This paragraph reports one T cell receptor beta chain. The target antigen is unknown. The data were obtained in a study of T cell responses to AZD1222 COVID-19 vaccine. In the study overall: The study pooled second doses at about 4 or about 12 weeks. Study-wide results and limits: Spike-wide coverage was observed for vaccine-associated CD4 TCRs, with dominant responses at 160-218 and 743-854. With two AZD1222 doses given, Spike-specific TCR breadth and depth both rose.

Clones were read by immunoSEQ multiplex PCR, and TCRdb kept only the in-frame ones, dropping some. The table records 95,000 to 150,000 clones, about 87% of them present only once. In germline, CDR1 is MDHEN, CDR2 SYDVKM. V lost 5 bases to trimming and J lost 7 bases; unmatched junction nucleotides: 16. This CDR3 comprises 17 residues. This specimen consisted of peripheral blood, obtained on day 0 of AZD1222 vaccination. The sequence derives from an adult in good health. V usage is TRBV28 and J usage is TRBJ2-5, with TRBD2 matching 10 bases. The CDR3 nucleotides read TGTGCCAGCAGTCTCCCCACTAGCGGGGCCCGGTGGGGGACCCAGTACTTC. This encodes CASSLPTSGARWGTQYF.